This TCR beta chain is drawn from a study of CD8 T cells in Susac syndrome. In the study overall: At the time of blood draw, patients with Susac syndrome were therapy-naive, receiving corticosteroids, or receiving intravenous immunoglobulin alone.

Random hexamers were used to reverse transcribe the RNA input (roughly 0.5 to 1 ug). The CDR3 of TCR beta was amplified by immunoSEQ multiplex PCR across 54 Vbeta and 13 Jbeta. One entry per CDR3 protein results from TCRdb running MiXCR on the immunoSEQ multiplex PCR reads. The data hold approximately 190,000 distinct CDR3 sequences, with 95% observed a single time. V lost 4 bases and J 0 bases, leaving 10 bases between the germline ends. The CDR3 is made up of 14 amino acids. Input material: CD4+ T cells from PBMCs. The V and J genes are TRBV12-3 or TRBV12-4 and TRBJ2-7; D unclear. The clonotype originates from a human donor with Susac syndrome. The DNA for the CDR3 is TGTGCCAGCAGTTCCTTGGGCCCCTCCTACGAGCAGTACTTC. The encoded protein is CASSSLGPSYEQYF.